The subject of this entry is one TCR beta chain. Its antigen is undetermined. Evenly divided among several immunoSEQ plates was the genomic DNA of each subset. TCRdb keeps only in-frame clones here, not all; method: immunoSEQ multiplex PCR. The sample includes fewer than 2.5 million clones, 80% to 95% of them seen just once. The sample is drawn from a study of shared clonotypes between healthy human individuals. V gave up 6 bases and J gave up 7 bases; unmatched junction bases: 1. The germline V gene has CDR1 SEHNR and CDR2 FQNEAQ (reference sequence). The CDR3 is made up of 14 amino acids. Notes on the study in general: Approximately 5.1% was the fraction of naive CD4 clonotypes found shared across a few donors.

A CD45RA+ naive subset and a CD45RA-negative memory subset were split from CD4+ cells. Sequencing was carried out using naive CD4+ T cells from PBMCs. Subset meaning: CD45RA+ positively selected. This chain connects TRBV7-9 to TRBJ2-1; TRBD2 matches at 15 bases. The source of this sequence is a man younger than 35 in good health. Some clones in this sample may be carry-over from other donors' samples. As DNA, the CDR3 is TGTGCCAGCAGGGGGACTAGCGGGAGGAATGAGCAGTTCTTC. This encodes CASRGTSGRNEQFF.